This T cell receptor beta chain stems from a study of identical twins. Study-wide points: Abundant cord blood beta clonotypes carried fewer insertions; memory repertoires showed none.

Each CDR3 protein gets one entry after TCRdb re-called the 5' RACE reads with MiXCR. The profile shows hundreds of thousands of distinct CDR3 sequences, 8% to 9% of them singletons. This clonotype was found a few times. Its antigen is still unknown. This sample also appeared in a second study, on yellow fever vaccine responses in identical twins.

The receptor was isolated from a woman under 30 in good health. The specimen sequenced was memory (CD45RO+) T cells sorted from blood.

The CDR3 is CASSHGDSPLHF. In DNA, the CDR3 is TGTGCCAGCAGCCATGGGGATTCACCCCTCCACTTT. The chain combines TRBV3-1 with TRBJ1-6, with D unclear. V lost 3 bases and J lost 8, with 5 bases in between. Germline-derived CDR1 and CDR2 are LGHDT and YNNKEL (reference sequence). The CDR3 loop spans 12 amino acids.